This T cell receptor (beta chain) stems from a study of blood T cell repertoires in acute mononucleosis (dated by TCRdb to the early 2020s). Context from the whole study: Acute-phase samples were taken within 2 weeks of symptom onset, representing the primary response. The mean EBV load in blood was 3.5 to 4 log10 genome copies per million B cells during acute infection, compared with about 2.4 at convalescence. In the acute phase, YVL-BR-specific cells accounted for a mean of approximately 2.3% of blood CD8 T cells, and GLC-BM-specific cells for a mean of about 1%. The paper as a whole reports these results and caveats: Low acute-to-convalescent clonotype overlap might partly reflect sampling error, because only a fraction of each donor's blood was analyzed. Persistence into convalescence was observed for only about 8.4% of unique acute clonotypes, yet most of the response was made up by these persisting clonotypes, and the remaining acute clonotypes were seemingly replaced by new diverse de novo clonotypes. Only a few donors were included in the cohort, so group averages were based on very few individuals. In TCR repertoire selection for BRLF1 (YVL-BR), TCRalpha CDR3 motifs took on a dominant role, whereas TCRbeta played only a minimal one.

Inclusive of the bounding cysteine and phenylalanine, the CDR3 is 15 residues long. Only CDR3 DNA is held: 45 bases, read in frame from base 1. This clone was found once. A junction boundary mismatches the germline segment, possibly from a read error. The time point label corresponds to: acute infectious mononucleosis, at clinical presentation within 2 weeks of symptom onset (visit 1). CD8 T cell responses to two immunodominant EBV epitopes, BRLF1 109 (YVL-BR) and BMLF1 280 (GLC-BM), were tracked in the study over primary infection. A positive serum heterophile antibody test together with EBV viral capsid antigen-specific IgM pointed to primary EBV infection. As a first step, magnetic positive selection (MACS) was used to enrich total CD8 T cells from the PBMCs. A FACSAria III was used to sort live CD3+ CD8+ tetramer+ cells to over 95% purity. Cell sorting used a PE-conjugated tetramer carrying the BRLF1 109-117 peptide. At both acute infection and convalescence, EBV epitope-specific CD8 T cells were tetramer-sorted, and the TCR repertoires of those cells were deep-sequenced directly ex vivo. The donors were three individuals between about 18 and 29 years old who had clinical acute infectious mononucleosis and laboratory evidence of primary EBV infection. Heparinized peripheral blood was collected once when donors presented clinically with mononucleosis symptoms and a second time roughly 6 months afterward. Ficoll-Paque density gradient centrifugation was used to isolate PBMCs.

For TCR profiling, total RNA from at least 9,000 sorted tetramer+ CD8 T cells was reverse transcribed into cDNA. CDR3 regions were PCR-amplified with primers annealing to V and J regions, and unique molecular identifiers were added to track templates. Profiling of the TCRalpha and TCRbeta chains was done on the immunoSEQ platform, including the sequencing and error-correction standards of that platform. Per the source publication's procedure: Clonal copy numbers were corrected for sequencing and PCR errors, and CDR3s were defined per IMGT conventions. Analysis was restricted to productive rearrangements and performed with immunoSEQ Analyzer versions 2.0 and 3.0, while gene-pairing frequencies underwent further processing in Microsoft Excel. Circos plots were used to display V-J pairings, and MEME together with a custom motifSearch program was used to find CDR3 motifs. The probability of generation of TCR sequences was calculated using the OLGA algorithm. Clonotypes seen at both visits were called persistent; those seen only acutely were nonpersistent; those seen only at convalescence were de novo. A public TCR was defined as an amino acid clonotype used by more than one donor. Drawn from immuneACCESS, this table holds only the in-frame rearrangements with V and J called that TCRdb kept. Clones are partly lost; checked studies trace under half to an unresolved V gene and leave the rest unexplained. The V and J calls and clone size come from that table; D and trimming were worked out from the DNA. The sample table shows about 7,400 clones, and approximately 26% are seen once. Around 30% of the sample belongs to the ten largest clones.

The rearrangement combines TRBV6-7 with TRBJ1-2; the D region possibly corresponds to TRBD1 (6 bases align). Being an ORF, TRBV6-7 has a function that is uncertain. The sample was EBV YVL epitope tetramer+ CD8+ T cells sorted from PBMCs, taken during acute infectious mononucleosis. In the paper's terms, the cell subset or site label means: CD8 T cells binding a tetramer with EBV BRLF1 109-117 peptide (YVL-BR). This sequence originates from a young woman with infectious mononucleosis caused by EBV. The CDR3 reads as follows: CASSDSFRGDYGYTF. The DNA reads TGTGCCAGCAGTGACTCGTTCAGGGGCGACTATGGCTACACCTTC.